These 8 T cell receptor beta chains came from one sample sequenced in a study of shared clonotypes between healthy human individuals. The naive CD8 subset, CD45RO-negative cells positively selected for CCR7, excluded terminally differentiated effector memory CD45RA+ cells. TCRdb keeps only in-frame clones here, not all; method: immunoSEQ multiplex PCR. The sample holds 600,000 or so clones, approximately 95% seen once. Input material: naive CD8+ T cells sorted from blood. All receptors derive from a woman in her twenties or thirties in good health.

The CDR3 sequence: CASSEVDSYIYEQYF. CDR3 bases: TGTGCCAGCAGTGAAGTGGACTCCTACATCTACGAGCAGTACTTC. The V gene is TRBV2, the J gene TRBJ2-7; D possibly corresponds to TRBD2 (5 bases). V was pared by 1 base and J by 3 bases, with 13 bases between. The CDR3 loop spans 15 amino acids. CDR1 SNHLY and CDR2 FYNNEI come from the germline V gene.

This clone was counted a single time. This chain connects TRBV27 to TRBJ1-2; tentative D call: TRBD1 (5 bases). CDR1 and CDR2 from the germline V gene are MNHEY and SMNVEV (reference sequence). V lost 4 bases and J lost 8, with 17 bases in between. The CDR3 runs 14 residues. CDR3 sequence: CASSWGRGVGGYTF. The DNA for the CDR3 is TGTGCCAGCAGTTGGGGCCGGGGGGTCGGCGGCTACACCTTC.

This chain links TRBV19 with TRBJ1-3; D is unresolved. Germline lookup yields CDR1 LNHDA and CDR2 SQIVND (reference sequence). The CDR3 sequence is 19 residues long. Trimming pared 3 bases from V and 0 bases from J, leaving 21 bases between. CDR3 amino acids: CASSMDPSWTASSGNTIYF. The CDR3 DNA reads as TGTGCCAGTAGTATGGATCCATCGTGGACGGCCTCCTCTGGAAACACCATATATTTT.

The CDR3 sequence is CASSLRGGYNEQFF. The CDR3, as DNA: TGTGCCAGCAGTTTGCGGGGTGGCTACAATGAGCAGTTCTTC. This chain uses TRBV2 with TRBJ2-1; D might be TRBD2 (6 bases). CDR1 is SNHLY, CDR2 FYNNEI, per germline. The CDR3 sequence is 14 residues long. Trimming took 5 bases from V and 3 from J, leaving 11 bases between them.

V gene TRBV28 combines with J gene TRBJ1-2; D call uncertain. The germline V gene has CDR1 MDHEN and CDR2 SYDVKM. This CDR3 has 19 residues. V was pared by 3 bases and J by 1 base, with 24 bases between. In DNA, the CDR3 is TGTGCCAGCAGTTTGACTTGGGTGGTTGGGGTGGTTGATAACTATGGCTACACCTTC. This sequence encodes CASSLTWVVGVVDNYGYTF.

This clone is a singleton in its sample. The chain uses TRBV5-1 and TRBJ2-3; 8 bases match TRBD1. With V trimmed by 9 bases and J by 4 bases, 7 bases remained unmatched. Germline lookup yields CDR1 SGHRS and CDR2 YFSETQ. This CDR3 has 13 residues. The CDR3: CATQGAEADTQYF. The CDR3 region has the DNA TGCGCCACCCAGGGGGCAGAGGCAGATACGCAGTATTTT.

This clone was detected once. The same CDR3 can be traced to other DNA sequences in this sample. In DNA form, the CDR3 reads TGTGCCAGCAGTGAAGCGCTTCGGGGCACCGGGGAGCTGTTTTTT. Protein: CASSEALRGTGELFF. The chain has TRBV2 and TRBJ2-2, with D possibly TRBD2 on 5 matching bases. Germline V lookup: CDR1 SNHLY, CDR2 FYNNEI. V was trimmed by 0 bases and J by 4 bases, leaving 9 bases between them. This CDR3 spans 15 amino acids.

The chain uses TRBV5-1 and TRBJ2-3; D gene uncertain. Germline lookup yields CDR1 SGHRS and CDR2 YFSETQ. Trimming stripped 6 bases from V and 1 base from J, with 3 bases between. The CDR3 covers 11 residues. The DNA of the CDR3 is TGCGCCAGCAAGGGCACAGATACGCAGTATTTT. This sequence encodes CASKGTDTQYF.